The 10 T cell receptor beta chains below were found in one sample sequenced in a study of blood T cell repertoires in COVID-19. The table came from immunoSEQ multiplex PCR; TCRdb's copy has only in-frame clones and leaves some out. The table records roughly 160,000 clones, approximately 81% of them present only once. Sequences were obtained from PBMCs or T cells enriched from blood (not recorded which). These receptor sequences come from a woman in her thirties or forties with acute COVID-19.

The V and J genes are TRBV18 and TRBJ2-1, with D tentatively TRBD1 (5 bases). CDR3 size: 14 residues. Germline V gene lookup returns CDR1 KGHSH and CDR2 LQKENI. V was cut by 6 bases and J by 8 bases, with 17 bases left in between. The CDR3: CASSHGRQGDEQFF. In nucleotides, the CDR3 is TGTGCCAGCTCGCACGGACGGCAGGGCGATGAGCAGTTCTTC.

The chain couples TRBV6-1 to TRBJ2-2, with TRBD2 identical over 10 bases. The junction had 5 bases not matched to a gene; V was cut back by 2 bases and J by 5 bases. The germline V gene has CDR1 MNHNS and CDR2 SASEGT. CDR3 size: 16 residues. The CDR3 bases are TGTGCCAGCAGTGAACTAGCGGGAGAGGGAACCGGGGAGCTGTTTTTT. Its translation is CASSELAGEGTGELFF.

The V and J genes are TRBV27 and TRBJ2-3; maybe TRBD2 (6 bases). Trimming left V 5 bases short and J 0 bases short, with 12 bases between. The germline V gene has CDR1 MNHEY and CDR2 SMNVEV (reference sequence). The CDR3 runs 15 residues. The chain's CDR3 is CASSKAGPSTDTQYF. The CDR3 nucleotides read TGTGCCAGCAGTAAAGCGGGCCCTAGCACAGATACGCAGTATTTT.

V is TRBV2 and J is TRBJ2-3, with D perhaps TRBD2 (6 bases). The CDR3 is made up of 13 amino acids. V was trimmed by 3 bases and J by 4 bases, leaving 8 bases between them. Looked up from germline, CDR1 is SNHLY and CDR2 is FYNNEI. CDR3 sequence reads: CASSDGSPDTQYF. The CDR3, as DNA: TGTGCCAGCAGTGACGGGAGTCCAGATACGCAGTATTTT. The full variable domain, in which reference TRBV2 and TRBJ2-3 provide the parts outside the CDR3, is EPEVTQTPSHQVTQMGQEVILRCVPISNHLYFYWYRQILGQKVEFLVSFYNNEISEKSEIFDDQFSVERPDGSNFTLKIRSTKLEDSAMYFCASSDGSPDTQYFGPGTRLTVL.

As DNA, the CDR3 is TGTGCCAGCAGCCCTTCGGGAAATGAAGAGACCCAGTACTTC. This codes for CASSPSGNEETQYF. The chain recombines TRBV5-4 with TRBJ2-5, with D maybe TRBD2 (5 bases). This CDR3 region has 14 residues. The V gene lost 4 bases and the J gene lost 3 bases, with 13 bases spanning the gap. CDR1 SGHNT and CDR2 YYREEE come from the germline V gene (reference sequence).

The V call is TRBV3-1 (or the pseudogene TRBV3-2), the J call TRBJ1-2; 8 bases are a match to TRBD1. The CDR3 runs 15 residues. With 3 bases clipped from V and 7 bases from J, the junction kept 10 bases outside the gene matches. Germline values: CDR1 LGHDT, CDR2 YNNKEL (reference sequence). The CDR3 nucleotides read TGTGCCAGCAGCCACCCCCAGACAGGGGAGCTTGGCTACACCTTC. Translating it yields CASSHPQTGELGYTF.

The CDR3 spells CASSLDVSSGNTIYF. Here the CDR3 DNA reads TGCGCCAGCAGCTTGGATGTCAGCTCTGGAAACACCATATATTTT. The chain recombines TRBV5-1 with TRBJ1-3; D gene ambiguous. Germline values: CDR1 SGHRS, CDR2 YFSETQ. This CDR3 contains 15 residues. The germline V and J ends were trimmed by 0 bases and 0 bases, with 7 bases remaining between them.

The V call is TRBV9, the J call TRBJ2-1, with 15 positions matching TRBD2. V lost 4 bases and J lost 9; bases outside the gene matches: 14. The CDR3 spans 18 residues. Germline V gives CDR1 SGDLS, CDR2 YYNGEE. This chain's CDR3 is CASSLLLRTSGRVREQFF. The CDR3 DNA reads as TGTGCCAGCAGCCTCCTTCTTCGGACTAGCGGGAGGGTACGTGAGCAGTTCTTC.

This clone turned up a few times. The chain recombines TRBV6-6 with TRBJ1-2; perhaps TRBD1 as D (6 bases). V shed 0 bases and J shed 4 bases, with 15 bases lying between them. The CDR3 has 16 residues. The V gene's germline CDR1 is MNHNY and CDR2 SVGAGI (reference sequence). For the CDR3, the DNA is TGTGCCAGCAGTTACTCGGGAGGGGGGCCTGGCTATGGCTACACCTTC. Its protein is CASSYSGGGPGYGYTF.

This clone was seen repeatedly, ten times or more. V usage is TRBV7-9 and J usage is TRBJ2-7; 7 nucleotides align to TRBD1. The CDR3 is 15 residues long. Germline V CDR1 and CDR2: SEHNR, FQNEAQ (reference sequence). J was trimmed by 5 bases and V by 2 bases; bases with no gene match: 9. The CDR3 here is CASSLSQGVYHEQYF. The CDR3 DNA is TGTGCCAGCAGCTTATCGCAGGGGGTGTACCACGAGCAGTACTTC.